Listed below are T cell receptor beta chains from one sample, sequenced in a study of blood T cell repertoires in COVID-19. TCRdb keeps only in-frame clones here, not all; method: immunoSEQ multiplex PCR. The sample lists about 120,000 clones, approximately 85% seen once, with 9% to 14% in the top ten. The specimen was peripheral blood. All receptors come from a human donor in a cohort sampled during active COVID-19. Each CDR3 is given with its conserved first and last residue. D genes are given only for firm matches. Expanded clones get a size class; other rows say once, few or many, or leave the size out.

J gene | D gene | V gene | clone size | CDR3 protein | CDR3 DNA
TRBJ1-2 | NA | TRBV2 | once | CASSDSVTGGYTF | TGTGCCAGCAGTGATTCGGTGACGGGAGGCTACACCTTC
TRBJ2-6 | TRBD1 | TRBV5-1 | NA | CASSPGQSALFSLGPGAGANVLTF | TGCGCCAGCAGCCCGGGACAGAGTGCCCTTTTTTCGCTGGGGCCTGGAGCTGGGGCCAACGTCCTGACTTTC
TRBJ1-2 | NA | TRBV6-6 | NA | CASSYTRQGGYTF | TGTGCCAGCAGTTATACCCGGCAGGGGGGCTACACCTTC
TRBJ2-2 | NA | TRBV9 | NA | CASSVSTVSSGELFF | TGTGCCAGCAGCGTAAGCACAGTCAGTTCCGGGGAGCTGTTTTTT
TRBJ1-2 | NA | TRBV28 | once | CASSSGTLKGYTF | TGTGCCAGCAGTTCCGGGACACTCAAGGGCTACACCTTC
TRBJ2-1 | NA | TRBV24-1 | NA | CATGLGATDEQFF | TGTGCCACCGGTTTGGGGGCCACAGATGAGCAGTTCTTC
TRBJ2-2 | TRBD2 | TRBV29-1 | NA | CSVNSPPGLAGAGNTGELFF | TGCAGCGTTAACTCTCCCCCGGGACTAGCGGGGGCGGGGAACACCGGGGAGCTGTTTTTT
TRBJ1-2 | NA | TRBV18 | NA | CASSPDWTPLDGYTF | TGTGCCAGCTCACCTGACTGGACTCCTCTCGACGGCTACACCTTC
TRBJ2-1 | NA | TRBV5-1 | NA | CASSTSRGGNEQFF | TGCGCCAGCAGCACCTCCCGAGGGGGCAATGAGCAGTTCTTC
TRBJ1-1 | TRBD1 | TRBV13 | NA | CASSLGPPGQGAAEAFF | TGTGCCAGCAGCCTAGGTCCCCCGGGACAGGGGGCTGCTGAAGCTTTCTTT
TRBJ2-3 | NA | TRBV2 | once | CASRRLRDFSTDTQYF | TGTGCCAGCAGGAGGTTGCGGGACTTTAGCACAGATACGCAGTATTTT
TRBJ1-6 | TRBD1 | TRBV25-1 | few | CASNSAGGNSPLHF | TGTGCCAGCAATTCGGCAGGGGGTAATTCACCCCTCCACTTT
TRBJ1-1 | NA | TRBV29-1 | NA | CSVERGLLTTEAFF | TGCAGCGTTGAAAGGGGACTTTTAACCACTGAAGCTTTCTTT
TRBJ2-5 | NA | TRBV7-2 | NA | CASSLGPEETQYF | TGTGCCAGCAGCTTAGGGCCCGAAGAGACCCAGTACTTC
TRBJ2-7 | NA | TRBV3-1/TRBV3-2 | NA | CASSRGGAAPYEQYF | TGTGCCAGCAGCCGGGGGGGCGCAGCACCCTACGAGCAGTACTTC
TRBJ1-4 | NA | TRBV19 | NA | CASSISAANEKLFF | TGTGCCAGTAGTATTTCGGCGGCTAATGAAAAACTGTTTTTT
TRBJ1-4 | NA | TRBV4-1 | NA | CASSQDAGGRTNEKLFF | TGCGCCAGCAGCCAAGATGCGGGGGGGAGGACTAATGAAAAACTGTTTTTT
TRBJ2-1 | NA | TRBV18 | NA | CASSPYVSRTDEQFF | TGTGCCAGCTCACCCTACGTCTCGCGTACCGATGAGCAGTTCTTC
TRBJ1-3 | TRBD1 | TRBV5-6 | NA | CASSLSGGIGNTIYF | TGTGCCAGCAGCTTGTCAGGGGGCATCGGAAACACCATATATTTT
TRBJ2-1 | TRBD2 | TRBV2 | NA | CASRPPGGAFQFF | TGTGCCAGCAGACCACCGGGGGGGGCTTTTCAGTTCTTC
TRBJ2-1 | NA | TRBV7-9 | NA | CASSSGTAEHEQFF | TGTGCCAGCAGCTCGGGGACTGCGGAACATGAGCAGTTCTTC
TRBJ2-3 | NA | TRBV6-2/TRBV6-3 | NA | CASSYGDFSSTDTQYF | TGTGCCAGCAGTTACGGGGACTTCTCTAGCACAGATACGCAGTATTTT
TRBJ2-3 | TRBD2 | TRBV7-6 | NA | CASSLAIGGDVDTQYF | TGTGCCAGCAGCTTAGCGATCGGGGGGGACGTAGATACGCAGTATTTT
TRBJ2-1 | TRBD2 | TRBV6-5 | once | CASTVTSGGNEQFF | TGTGCCAGCACCGTGACTAGCGGGGGCAATGAGCAGTTCTTC
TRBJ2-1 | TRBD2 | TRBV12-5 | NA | CASGLVRTGAGDYNEQFF | TGTGCTAGTGGTTTGGTACGAACCGGAGCGGGGGACTACAATGAGCAGTTCTTC
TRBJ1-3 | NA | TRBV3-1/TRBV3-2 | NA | CASSQLGSSSGNTIYF | TGTGCCAGCAGCCAACTTGGCTCCAGCTCTGGAAACACCATATATTTT
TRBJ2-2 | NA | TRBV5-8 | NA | CASSSTGTLTGELFF | TGTGCCAGCAGTTCTACAGGGACCCTCACCGGGGAGCTGTTTTTT
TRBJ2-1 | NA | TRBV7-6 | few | CASSLGTEDNEQFF | TGTGCCAGCAGCTTAGGGACAGAGGACAATGAGCAGTTCTTC
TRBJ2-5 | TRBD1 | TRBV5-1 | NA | CASSTDRASETQYF | TGCGCCAGCAGCACGGACAGGGCTAGTGAGACCCAGTACTTC
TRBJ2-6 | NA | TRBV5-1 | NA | CASSSQGTGANVLTF | TGCGCCAGCAGCTCCCAGGGGACTGGGGCCAACGTCCTGACTTTC
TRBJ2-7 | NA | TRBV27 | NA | CASSLLGKARQGTYEQYF | TGTGCCAGCAGTTTACTGGGGAAGGCAAGGCAGGGGACCTACGAGCAGTACTTC
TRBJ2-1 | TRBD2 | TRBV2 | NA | CASSDVSGGVHEQFF | TGTGCCAGCAGTGATGTTAGCGGGGGGGTCCATGAGCAGTTCTTC
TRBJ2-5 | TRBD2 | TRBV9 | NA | CASSVAASGGIQETQYF | TGTGCCAGCAGCGTAGCGGCTAGCGGGGGGATACAAGAGACCCAGTACTTC
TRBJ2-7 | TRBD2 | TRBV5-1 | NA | CASSLSSGDSYEQYF | TGCGCCAGCAGCTTATCTAGCGGGGATTCCTACGAGCAGTACTTC
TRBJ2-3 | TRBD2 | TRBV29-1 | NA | CSVSTGGLRSPNTDTQYF | TGCAGCGTAAGTACGGGGGGGCTTAGGTCCCCCAACACAGATACGCAGTATTTT
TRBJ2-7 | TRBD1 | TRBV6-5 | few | CASSYLGQEFDEQYF | TGTGCCAGCAGTTACCTGGGACAGGAGTTCGACGAGCAGTACTTC
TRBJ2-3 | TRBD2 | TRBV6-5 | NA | CASSYRLAGRSDTQYF | TGTGCCAGCAGTTACAGGCTAGCGGGGAGATCAGATACGCAGTATTTT
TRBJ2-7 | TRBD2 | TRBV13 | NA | CASSSVAGSSYEQYF | TGTGCCAGCAGCTCTGTAGCGGGGAGCTCCTACGAGCAGTACTTC
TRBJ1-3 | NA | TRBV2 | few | CASSEGQGFGNTIYF | TGTGCCAGCAGTGAAGGTCAGGGGTTTGGAAACACCATATATTTT
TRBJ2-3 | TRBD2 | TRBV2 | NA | CASSSGLAGADTQYF | TGTGCCAGCAGTTCGGGACTAGCGGGGGCAGATACGCAGTATTTT
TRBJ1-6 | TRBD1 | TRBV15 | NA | CATSLRQGSSYNSPLHF | TGTGCCACCAGCTTGAGACAGGGTAGCTCCTATAATTCACCCCTCCACTTT